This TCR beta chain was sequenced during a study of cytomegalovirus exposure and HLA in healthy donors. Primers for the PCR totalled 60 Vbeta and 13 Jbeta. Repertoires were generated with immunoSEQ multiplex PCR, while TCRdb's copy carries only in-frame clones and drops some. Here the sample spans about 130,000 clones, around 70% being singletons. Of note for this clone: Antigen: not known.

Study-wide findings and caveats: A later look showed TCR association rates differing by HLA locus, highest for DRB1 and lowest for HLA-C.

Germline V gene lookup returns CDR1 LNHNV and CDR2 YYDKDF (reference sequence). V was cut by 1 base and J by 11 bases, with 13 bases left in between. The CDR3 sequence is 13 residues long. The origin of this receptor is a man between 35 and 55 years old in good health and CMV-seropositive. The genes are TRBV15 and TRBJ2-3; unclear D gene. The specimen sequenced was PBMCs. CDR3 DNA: TGTGCCACCAGCAGAGTATCCCCCCTAAGGCAGTATTTT. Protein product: CATSRVSPLRQYF.